This T cell receptor (beta chain) comes out of a study of T cell repertoires in cytomegalovirus infection. Study at large: CMV infection plus the matching HLA type was flagged by public TCR beta signatures.

Each CDR3 protein gets one entry after TCRdb re-called the reads with MiXCR. The profile shows almost 550,000 distinct CDR3 sequences, 16% of them singletons. This clonotype was counted many times. What it binds is not known. V lost 5 bases, J lost 4 bases, and 12 bases stayed unmatched. The CDR3 consists of 17 residues. Looked up from germline, CDR1 is SEHNR and CDR2 is FQNEAQ (reference sequence). Findings of the study overall: Dominant in the ex vivo response were TCR beta clonotypes restricted by HLA-C and specific for CMV. Accumulated public TCR beta family frequency recognized individuals carrying CMV together with the relevant HLA.

The clonotype originates from a human donor in good health (CMV status not recorded). Some clones in this sample may be carry-over from other donors' samples. Sequencing was carried out using CD8+ T cells from PBMCs. This chain joins TRBV7-9 and TRBJ2-1; the match to TRBD2 covers 9 bases. The CDR3 loop is CASSPLAGESAYNEQFF. The CDR3 DNA reads as TGTGCCAGCAGCCCATTAGCGGGAGAATCAGCTTACAATGAGCAGTTCTTC.